Listed here are 13 T cell receptor beta chains from one sample, sequenced in a study of blood T cell repertoires in COVID-19. Method: immunoSEQ multiplex PCR; TCRdb's copy keeps in-frame clones and lacks some. The table includes around 140,000 clones, 85% to 90% detected once. Material: peripheral blood. All receptors derive from a woman aged 45 to 65 with active or convalescent COVID-19.

The chain uses TRBV6-6 and TRBJ2-7; TRBD2 might be the D (6 bases). The germline V gene has CDR1 MNHNY and CDR2 SVGAGI (reference sequence). The CDR3 is 13 residues long. V dropped 3 bases and J dropped 2 bases, with 8 bases sitting between them. CDR3 loop: CASSYRGTYEQYF. CDR3 DNA: TGTGCCAGCAGTTATCGGGGGACCTACGAGCAGTACTTC.

DNA for the CDR3: TGTGCCAGTAGTATATTTGGGATGACAGACAACTATGGCTACACCTTC. This gives the protein CASSIFGMTDNYGYTF. The J gene is TRBJ1-2, the V gene TRBV19; D is possibly TRBD1 (5 bases). The CDR3 is made up of 16 amino acids. V dropped 2 bases and J dropped 2 bases, with 15 bases sitting between them. Per germline, CDR1 LNHDA and CDR2 SQIVND (reference sequence).

The chain uses TRBV19 and TRBJ1-5; the D gene is possibly TRBD1 (6 bases). Trimming pared 6 bases from V and 5 bases from J, leaving 14 bases between. The CDR3 loop spans 14 amino acids. The germline V gene encodes CDR1 LNHDA and CDR2 SQIVND (reference sequence). DNA for the CDR3: TGTGCCAGTAGGACAACAGGGTACCATCAGCCCCAGCATTTT. This gives the protein CASRTTGYHQPQHF.

The chain's CDR3 is CAWSVVTGRKFGGELFF. The CDR3 bases are TGTGCCTGGAGTGTAGTTACCGGGAGAAAATTCGGCGGGGAGCTGTTTTTT. The genes are TRBV30 and TRBJ2-2, with D maybe TRBD2 (6 bases). Germline CDR1 and CDR2: GTSNPN and SVGIG (reference sequence). The V end was cut by 0 bases, the J end by 7 bases, with 21 bases between. CDR3 size: 17 residues.

DNA of the CDR3: TGTGCCAGCAGTGAACCCCAAGGGAGAATATTGCCCAATGAGCAGTTCTTC. Its translation is CASSEPQGRILPNEQFF. The J gene is TRBJ2-1, the V gene TRBV25-1, with a weak D call TRBD2 (5 bases). The CDR3 totals 17 residues. Looked up from germline, CDR1 is MGHDK and CDR2 is SYGVNS. V gave up 2 bases and J gave up 6 bases, with 20 bases separating them.

CDR3 in DNA: TGTGCCAGCAGTTACTCGTTGGCGGGGGCTGGAAACACCATATATTTT. As protein: CASSYSLAGAGNTIYF. This chain links TRBV6-5 with TRBJ1-3, with D perhaps matching TRBD1 (5 bases). V lost 0 bases, J lost 2 bases, and 11 bases lay in between. Germline values: CDR1 MNHEY, CDR2 SVGAGI. This CDR3 has 16 residues.

CDR3: CASSRQGPYEQYF. The CDR3 DNA follows: TGTGCCAGCAGCCGACAGGGACCTTACGAGCAGTACTTC. The V gene is TRBV14, the J gene TRBJ2-7, with TRBD1 matching 7 bases. CDR1 is SGHDN, CDR2 FVKESK, per germline. The CDR3 extends over 13 amino acids. V was pared by 4 bases and J by 4 bases, with 4 bases of the junction left unmatched.

This clone was seen only a few times. This chain connects TRBV30 to TRBJ1-4, with 8 bases identical to TRBD1. Germline-derived CDR1 and CDR2 are GTSNPN and SVGIG (reference sequence). The CDR3 is 15 amino acids. V lost 0 bases, J lost 11 bases, and 11 bases stayed unmatched. The chain's CDR3 is CAWSVPLAGGGKLFF. Here the CDR3 DNA reads TGTGCCTGGAGTGTACCGTTGGCAGGGGGCGGGAAACTGTTTTTT.

The chain is built from TRBV28 and TRBJ1-1; perhaps TRBD1 as D (5 bases). Trimming stripped 6 bases from V and 4 bases from J, with 12 bases between. Germline values: CDR1 MDHEN, CDR2 SYDVKM. The CDR3 covers 13 residues. CDR3 nucleotide sequence: TGTGCCAGCAGGAATCAGGGTCGCACTGAAGCTTTCTTT. It yields the protein CASRNQGRTEAFF.

The gene calls are TRBV7-9 and TRBJ2-7; TRBD1 matches 9 bases. After removal of 2 bases from V and 0 bases from J, the junction contained 5 bases not matched to a gene. Germline assignment: CDR1 SEHNR and CDR2 FQNEAQ (reference sequence). This CDR3 spans 16 amino acids. The CDR3 nucleotides are TGTGCCAGCAGCTTACTCGGGACAGGGAACTCCTACGAGCAGTACTTC. It is translated as CASSLLGTGNSYEQYF.

The chain couples TRBV30 to TRBJ2-5; D may be TRBD2 (5 bases). Trimming removed 2 bases from V and 5 bases from J, with 12 bases in between. The CDR3 spans 13 residues. Germline V gene lookup returns CDR1 GTSNPN and CDR2 SVGIG (reference sequence). The CDR3 DNA follows: TGTGCCTGGAGTTCCCAGCCGGGGGAGACCCAGTACTTC. Protein: CAWSSQPGETQYF.

V usage is TRBV4-1 and J usage is TRBJ2-7; D is perhaps TRBD2 (5 bases). CDR1 MGHRA and CDR2 YSYEKL come from the germline V gene. The CDR3 sequence is 15 residues long. Trimming left V 4 bases short and J 3 bases short, with 16 bases between. The CDR3 DNA follows: TGCGCCAGCAGCCCAGTGTCGGGGAGCCGCTACGAGCAGTACTTC. This encodes CASSPVSGSRYEQYF.

This chain connects TRBV10-3 to TRBJ1-5; tentatively, D is TRBD1 (6 bases). CDR1 is ENHRY and CDR2 is SYGVKD in the germline V gene. The germline V and J ends were trimmed by 5 bases and 7 bases, with 15 bases remaining between them. The CDR3 runs to 14 residues. The CDR3 region has the DNA TGTGCCATCAGTCCTTTAGGGGGGGAACAGCCCCAGCATTTT. This encodes CAISPLGGEQPQHF.